This section outlines one T cell receptor beta chain sequence together with its context. TCRdb's copy holds only in-frame clones and misses some; the assay was immunoSEQ multiplex PCR. The sample carries approximately 110,000 clones, about 82% recorded once. This record comes from a study of blood T cell repertoires in COVID-19. Study in general: Material from acute and convalescent COVID-19 was sourced from the United States, Italy and Spain.

Unmatched junction bases numbered 4, after V lost 4 bases and J lost 2 bases. The CDR3 is made up of 16 amino acids. Germline V gene lookup returns CDR1 SGDLS and CDR2 YYNGEE. The sample taken for sequencing was peripheral blood. The sequence came from a human donor in a cohort sampled during active COVID-19. The V call is TRBV9, the J call TRBJ2-1, with 12 nucleotides matching TRBD2. The CDR3 reads CASSFGLAGTYNEQFF. DNA for the CDR3: TGTGCCAGCAGCTTCGGACTAGCGGGAACCTACAATGAGCAGTTCTTC.